Listed here are 15 T cell receptor beta chains from one sample, sequenced in a study of blood T cell repertoires in COVID-19. Method: immunoSEQ multiplex PCR; TCRdb's copy keeps in-frame clones and lacks some. The repertoire includes 30,000 to 45,000 clones, approximately 80% of them detected once, and 40% to 50% sits in the top ten. Sequencing input: peripheral blood. These TCRs come from a human donor in a cohort sampled during active or convalescent COVID-19. The donor label of this sample is uncertain.

V is TRBV6-6 and J is TRBJ2-4; D uncertain. Germline CDR1 reads MNHNY; CDR2 reads SVGAGI (reference sequence). The CDR3 has 16 residues. Trimming left V 4 bases short and J 0 bases short, with 13 bases between. The CDR3 DNA reads as TGTGCCAGCAGTTTCGCAGATCCTCTAGCCAAAAACATTCAGTACTTC. Translated: CASSFADPLAKNIQYF.

The chain carries TRBV5-1 and TRBJ2-1, with D tentatively TRBD2 (6 bases). Germline V gene sequence: CDR1 SGHRS, CDR2 YFSETQ. V lost 1 base to trimming and J lost 8 bases, with 16 bases between them. The CDR3 contains 15 residues. CDR3 region: CASSLPLGGDHEQFF. The DNA for the CDR3 is TGCGCCAGCAGCTTGCCCCTCGGCGGGGACCATGAGCAGTTCTTC.

There are a few counts of this clone. V usage is TRBV18 and J usage is TRBJ2-5, with TRBD2 identical over 8 bases. This CDR3 has 16 amino acids. Losses at the gene ends were 3 bases for V and 2 bases for J; bases not matched to a gene: 8. Per germline, CDR1 KGHSH and CDR2 LQKENI. CDR3 loop: CASSPITGRGQETQYF. In nucleotides, the CDR3 is TGTGCCAGCTCACCGATTACCGGGAGGGGGCAAGAGACCCAGTACTTC.

V usage is TRBV28 and J usage is TRBJ1-6, with 9 bases that match TRBD1. Trimming removed 11 bases from V and 7 bases from J; junction bases left unmatched: 6. The CDR3 has 13 amino acids. The V gene's germline CDR1 is MDHEN and CDR2 SYDVKM. CDR3: CAPPGQGNSPLHF. CDR3 bases: TGTGCCCCCCCGGGACAGGGCAATTCACCCCTCCACTTT.

The DNA of the CDR3 is TGTGCCAGCAGGCGGGACAGGGACAACTATGGCTACACCTTC. It translates to CASRRDRDNYGYTF. The chain combines TRBV2 with TRBJ1-2, with 9 bases identical to TRBD1. V lost 6 bases, J lost 2 bases, and 4 bases stayed unmatched. This CDR3 has 14 residues. From germline, CDR1 is SNHLY and CDR2 FYNNEI.

The gene calls are TRBV19 and TRBJ2-5, with 11 bases matching TRBD2. The length of the CDR3 is 16 residues. Germline values: CDR1 LNHDA, CDR2 SQIVND (reference sequence). Germline trimming cut 4 bases from V and 2 bases from J; bases unmatched to any gene: 6. The CDR3 reads CASSTRLAGSQETQYF. The CDR3 region has the DNA TGTGCCAGTAGTACGCGACTAGCGGGGTCACAAGAGACCCAGTACTTC. Using reference TRBV19 and TRBJ2-5 for the parts outside the CDR3, the full variable domain is DGGITQSPKYLFRKEGQNVTLSCEQNLNHDAMYWYRQDPGQGLRLIYYSQIVNDFQKGDIAEGYSVSREKKESFPLTVTSAQKNPTAFYLCASSTRLAGSQETQYFGPGTRLLVL.

The rearrangement links TRBV12-3 or TRBV12-4 to TRBJ1-2; the D gene is possibly TRBD1 (5 bases). Deletions cut 5 bases from V and 2 bases from J, with 6 bases between. This CDR3 region has 12 residues. The chain's CDR3 is CASSGGNYGYTF. DNA of the CDR3: TGTGCCAGCAGTGGGGGGAACTATGGCTACACCTTC.

The J gene is TRBJ1-2, the V gene TRBV11-3, with 7 positions matching TRBD1. V shed 5 bases, J shed 8 bases, and the junction held 8 bases outside the gene matches. Per the germline V gene, CDR1 is SGHNT and CDR2 is YENEEA. This CDR3 has 13 residues. The CDR3 region is CASSQGQWRGYTF. CDR3 DNA sequence: TGTGCCAGCAGCCAGGGACAGTGGAGAGGCTACACCTTC. The variable domain in full, completed from reference TRBV11-3 and TRBJ1-2, reads EAGVVQSPRYKIIEKKQPVAFWCNPISGHNTLYWYLQNLGQGPELLIRYENEEAVDDSQLPKDRFSAERLKGVDSTLKIQPAELGDSAVYLCASSQGQWRGYTFGSGTRLTVV.

The J gene is TRBJ1-2, the V gene TRBV23-1, with a possible D match to TRBD1 (6 bases). TRBV23-1 is flagged as an ORF with uncertain function. Trimming cost V 6 bases and J 4 bases, with 18 bases left between them. CDR3 size: 15 residues. CDR3 nucleotide sequence: TGCGCCAGCAGCGGAGACAGGATCAAGATCTATGGCTACACCTTC. Its protein product is CASSGDRIKIYGYTF.

The chain uses TRBV19 and TRBJ2-4, with TRBD1 as a possible D gene (5 bases). This CDR3 comprises 16 residues. The V end was cut by 1 base, the J end by 0 bases, with 10 bases between. The germline CDR1 and CDR2 sequences are LNHDA and SQIVND (reference sequence). CDR3 sequence: CASSIVAGLAKNIQYF. The CDR3 DNA is TGTGCCAGTAGTATAGTTGCAGGGTTAGCCAAAAACATTCAGTACTTC.

The chain has TRBV6-2 or TRBV6-3 and TRBJ2-2; 7 positions match TRBD2. Trimming removed 6 bases from V and 6 bases from J; junction bases left unmatched: 7. CDR1 and CDR2 (germline): MNHEY, SVGEGT. This CDR3 spans 14 amino acids. Here the CDR3 reads CASSHSGGAGELFF. For the CDR3, the DNA is TGTGCCAGCAGCCACTCTGGGGGGGCCGGGGAGCTGTTTTTT.

The chain uses TRBV10-3 and TRBJ2-3, with 8 bases matching TRBD2. The germline CDR1 and CDR2 sequences are ENHRY and SYGVKD. The CDR3 spans 16 residues. V gave up 0 bases and J gave up 4 bases; unmatched junction bases: 6. CDR3 DNA sequence: TGTGCCATCAGTGAGTCGAGCGGGAGTTGGCCAGATACGCAGTATTTT. It encodes CAISESSGSWPDTQYF.

V is TRBV19 and J is TRBJ1-5, with TRBD1 matching 9 bases. Germline-derived CDR1 and CDR2 are LNHDA and SQIVND (reference sequence). This CDR3 region has 16 residues. Trimming cost V 8 bases and J 1 base; bases outside gene matches: 9. The CDR3 is CASSTGQGWSNQPQHF. The CDR3 DNA reads TGTGCCAGTTCTACGGGACAGGGTTGGAGCAATCAGCCCCAGCATTTT.

V is TRBV7-9 and J is TRBJ2-1; 9 bases are shared with TRBD1. The CDR3 has 14 residues. The junction had 8 bases not matched to a gene; V was cut back by 5 bases and J by 9 bases. The germline gives CDR1 SEHNR, CDR2 FQNEAQ (reference sequence). The DNA for the CDR3 is TGTGCCAGCAGCGCGAGGTCGGACAGGGGTGAGCAGTTCTTC. Translated, it gives CASSARSDRGEQFF.

The chain combines TRBV29-1 with TRBJ2-2, with 9 bases aligning to TRBD2. Germline V gene sequence: CDR1 SQVTM, CDR2 ANQGSEA. V was pared by 4 bases and J by 4 bases, with 4 bases of the junction left unmatched. This CDR3 is 14 amino acids long. This chain's CDR3 is CSVGASGATGELFF. The CDR3 coding sequence is TGCAGCGTTGGAGCTAGCGGGGCCACCGGGGAGCTGTTTTTT.